The 21 T cell receptor beta chains below all came from one sample that was sequenced in a study of T cell repertoires and Cas9 in healthy adults. The repertoire was sequenced with immunoSEQ multiplex PCR; TCRdb's copy has only in-frame clones and lacks some. The table shows approximately 21,000 clones, with over 85% occurring only once. The sample was CD4+ effector T cells (CD127+, CD25-, CD137-, CD154-) from PBMCs; culture status not recorded. The receptors originated from a human donor in good health.

This clone turned up a few times. The V and J genes are TRBV10-3 and TRBJ1-2, with D uncertain. V lost 3 bases and J lost 8, with 13 bases in between. This CDR3 has 13 residues. CDR1 is ENHRY and CDR2 is SYGVKD in the germline V gene. CDR3 sequence (DNA): TGTGCCATCAGTGAAGGTGGGCTTATGGGCTACACCTTC. This translates into CAISEGGLMGYTF.

This clone was counted a single time. This sequence joins TRBV6-1 and TRBJ1-5; no definite D call. Between the trimmed V and J ends, which lost 2 bases and 3 bases, there was a span of 8 bases. The germline V gene encodes CDR1 MNHNS and CDR2 SASEGT. This CDR3 comprises 14 residues. CDR3 loop: CASSEWSDNQPQHF. CDR3 bases: TGTGCCAGCAGTGAATGGTCAGACAATCAGCCCCAGCATTTT.

The rearrangement joins TRBV19 to TRBJ2-2, with a weak D call TRBD1 (7 bases). The germline V gene encodes CDR1 LNHDA and CDR2 SQIVND (reference sequence). The V end lost 3 bases, the J end lost 7 bases, and 18 bases lay between the germline ends. The CDR3 consists of 16 residues. The CDR3 DNA sequence: TGTGCCAGTAGTATCAGGGGGGCGCCTTCGTTCGGGGAGCTGTTTTTT. Amino acids: CASSIRGAPSFGELFF.

The chain has TRBV7-2 and TRBJ1-1, with D tentatively TRBD1 (6 bases). The CDR3 contains 14 residues. Germline V gene lookup returns CDR1 SGHTA and CDR2 FQGNSA. V gave up 1 base and J gave up 2 bases, with 8 bases separating them. The DNA for the CDR3 is TGTGCCAGCAGCTTAGGTGGGGGCAACACTGAAGCTTTCTTT. It specifies CASSLGGGNTEAFF.

Written as DNA, the CDR3 is TGTGCCAGCTCCCTTGGGACGAACACTGAAGCTTTCTTT. As protein: CASSLGTNTEAFF. V and J are TRBV18 and TRBJ1-1; TRBD1 is a possible D gene (5 bases). The germline gives CDR1 KGHSH, CDR2 LQKENI. There are 13 residues in the CDR3. The V gene lost 6 bases and the J gene lost 1 base, with 9 bases spanning the gap.

This chain joins TRBV5-4 and TRBJ2-4; the match to TRBD1 covers 9 bases. Trimming took 0 bases from V and 3 from J; bases not matched to a gene: 4. Germline values: CDR1 SGHNT, CDR2 YYREEE (reference sequence). The CDR3 totals 16 residues. For the CDR3, the DNA is TGTGCCAGCAGCTTGGTGGGACAGGGAGGCAAAAACATTCAGTACTTC. Protein sequence: CASSLVGQGGKNIQYF.

The genes are TRBV10-3 and TRBJ2-7, with TRBD2 as a possible D gene (6 bases). The CDR3 covers 12 residues. V dropped 4 bases and J dropped 2 bases, with 6 bases sitting between them. Germline CDR1 and CDR2: ENHRY and SYGVKD. CDR3 coding DNA: TGTGCCATCAGTGGGGGGGCCTACGAGCAGTACTTC. Protein: CAISGGAYEQYF.

The V and J genes are TRBV5-1 and TRBJ2-3; 9 nucleotides align to TRBD1. The germline CDR1 and CDR2 sequences are SGHRS and YFSETQ. The CDR3 is 18 amino acids. Trimming cost V 5 bases and J 3 bases; bases outside gene matches: 16. In DNA, the CDR3 is TGCGCCAGCAGATCGCCGATAAGAAGACAGGGGGTGACAGATACGCAGTATTTT. The encoded protein is CASRSPIRRQGVTDTQYF. The full variable domain, with the rest looked up from reference TRBV5-1 and TRBJ2-3, is KAGVTQTPRYLIKTRGQQVTLSCSPISGHRSVSWYQQTPGQGLQFLFEYFSETQRNKGNFPGRFSGRQFSNSRSEMNVSTLELGDSALYLCASRSPIRRQGVTDTQYFGPGTRLTVL.

V is TRBV6-9 and J is TRBJ2-7; D is perhaps TRBD1 (5 bases). Deletions cut 5 bases from V and 6 bases from J, with 11 bases between. The germline gives CDR1 MNHGY, CDR2 SVAAGI. The CDR3 consists of 12 residues. DNA of the CDR3: TGTGCCAGCAGTGAAGGGGTCCCCGAGCAGTACTTC. Translating gives CASSEGVPEQYF.

The chain uses TRBV6-1 and TRBJ2-3; tentatively, D is TRBD2 (5 bases). CDR1 is MNHNS, CDR2 SASEGT, per germline. Trimming removed 1 base at V and 4 bases at J, with 18 bases between. The CDR3 length is 17 residues. CDR3 in amino acids: CASSEERLASIPDTQYF. The CDR3 coding sequence is TGTGCCAGCAGTGAAGAGAGGCTAGCTTCTATCCCAGATACGCAGTATTTT.

This chain uses TRBV20-1 with TRBJ1-2; no firm D call. Trimming took off 3 bases at V and 5 bases at J, with 7 bases between the two ends. The CDR3 spans 11 residues. Germline loops: CDR1 DFQATT, CDR2 SNEGSKA (reference sequence). CDR3 in amino acids: CSARGTYGYTF. For the CDR3, the DNA is TGCAGTGCTAGGGGCACTTATGGCTACACCTTC.

This chain connects TRBV6-5 to TRBJ2-7, with D perhaps assigned TRBD1 or TRBD2 (6 bases each). Trimming took off 0 bases at V and 7 bases at J, with 10 bases between the two ends. Germline V gene data show CDR1 as MNHEY and CDR2 as SVGAGI. CDR3 size: 13 residues. The CDR3 DNA reads TGTGCCAGCAGTTACTCCCGAGGGGGGGAGCAGTACTTC. Translated, it gives CASSYSRGGEQYF.

The chain combines TRBV27 with TRBJ1-5; TRBD1 aligns across 7 bases. With V trimmed by 8 bases and J by 2 bases, 3 bases remained unmatched. Germline V gene sequence: CDR1 MNHEY, CDR2 SMNVEV (reference sequence). The CDR3 totals 13 residues. The CDR3 DNA reads TGTGCCAGCGGAGGGGGCGGCAATCAGCCCCAGCATTTT. This gives the protein CASGGGGNQPQHF.

V usage is TRBV7-2 and J usage is TRBJ2-1; 11 positions match TRBD2. Looked up from germline, CDR1 is SGHTA and CDR2 is FQGNSA. CDR3 size: 13 residues. After removal of 6 bases from V and 9 bases from J, the junction contained 4 bases not matched to a gene. The CDR3 spells CASRTGTSGEQFF. The CDR3 DNA reads TGTGCCAGCAGGACCGGGACTAGCGGTGAGCAGTTCTTC.

The chain combines TRBV30 with TRBJ2-5, with D possibly matching TRBD2 (6 bases). Trimming stripped 5 bases from V and 3 bases from J, with 22 bases between. The CDR3 is 16 amino acids. Looked up from germline, CDR1 is GTSNPN and CDR2 is SVGIG (reference sequence). The CDR3: CAWGGGGVTYEETQYF. For the CDR3, the DNA is TGTGCCTGGGGAGGTGGAGGGGTCACATACGAAGAGACCCAGTACTTC.

This clone was observed a single time. This rearrangement joins TRBV20-1 to TRBJ1-1, with a weak D call TRBD1 (6 bases). The germline CDR1 and CDR2 sequences are DFQATT and SNEGSKA (reference sequence). The CDR3 contains 11 residues. V was trimmed by 3 bases and J by 12 bases, leaving 14 bases between them. The CDR3 nucleotides read TGCAGTGCTAGCCCCCAACAGGGACCTTTCTTT. This translates into CSASPQQGPFF.

The J gene is TRBJ1-1, the V gene TRBV7-9; 9 nucleotides agree with TRBD1. The germline V gene encodes CDR1 SEHNR and CDR2 FQNEAQ (reference sequence). The CDR3 has 15 amino acids. The junction had 6 bases not matched to a gene; V was cut back by 5 bases and J by 2 bases. The CDR3 spells CASSAPGQGNTEAFF. The CDR3 nucleotides are TGTGCCAGCAGCGCGCCGGGACAGGGAAACACTGAAGCTTTCTTT.

This chain joins TRBV9 and TRBJ2-7; no definite D call. V lost 0 bases to trimming and J lost 2 bases, with 9 bases between them. Germline lookup yields CDR1 SGDLS and CDR2 YYNGEE. This CDR3 has 14 residues. The CDR3 DNA reads as TGTGCCAGCAGCGTAGCCCCCGCGGCCTACGAGCAGTACTTC. Its translation is CASSVAPAAYEQYF.

The CDR3 DNA reads as TGTGCCAGTAGTATGAGTCGTAACAATGAGCAGTTCTTC. This encodes CASSMSRNNEQFF. This chain connects TRBV19 to TRBJ2-1; D gene uncertain. There are 13 residues in the CDR3. The V gene lost 3 bases and the J gene lost 5 bases, with 8 bases spanning the gap. The germline CDR1 and CDR2 sequences are LNHDA and SQIVND (reference sequence).

This chain joins TRBV19 and TRBJ2-1; no firm D call. The CDR3 totals 13 residues. Deletions cut 1 base from V and 6 bases from J, with 7 bases between. CDR1 is LNHDA and CDR2 is SQIVND in the germline V gene (reference sequence). In DNA form, the CDR3 reads TGTGCCAGTAGTATAGGGCCAGTCAATGAGCAGTTCTTC. Protein sequence: CASSIGPVNEQFF.

The rearrangement uses TRBV5-1 and TRBJ2-3, with a tentative D call TRBD2 (5 bases). The length of the CDR3 is 15 residues. Looked up from germline, CDR1 is SGHRS and CDR2 is YFSETQ. Trimming left V 0 bases short and J 2 bases short, with 10 bases between. The CDR3 nucleotides are TGCGCCAGCAGCTTGGGTGAGGGAACCACAGATACGCAGTATTTT. Protein sequence: CASSLGEGTTDTQYF.